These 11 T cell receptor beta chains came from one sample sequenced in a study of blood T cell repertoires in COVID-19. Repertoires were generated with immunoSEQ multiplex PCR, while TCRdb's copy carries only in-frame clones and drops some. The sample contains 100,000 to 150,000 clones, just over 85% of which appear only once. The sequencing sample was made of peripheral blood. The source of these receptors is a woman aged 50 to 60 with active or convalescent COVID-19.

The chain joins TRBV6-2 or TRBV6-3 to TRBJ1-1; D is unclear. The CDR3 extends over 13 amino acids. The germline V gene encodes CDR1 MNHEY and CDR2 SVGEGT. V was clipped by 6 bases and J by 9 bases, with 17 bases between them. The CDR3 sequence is CASSPIDAMKAFF. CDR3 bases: TGTGCCAGCAGCCCAATCGATGCTATGAAAGCTTTCTTT.

This CDR3 is CASSPGISYNEQFF. The CDR3, as DNA: TGTGCCAGCTCACCCGGGATTTCCTACAATGAGCAGTTCTTC. The V and J genes are TRBV18 and TRBJ2-1; possibly TRBD2 for D (5 bases). The CDR3 totals 14 residues. Germline lookup yields CDR1 KGHSH and CDR2 LQKENI. V was shortened by 3 bases and J by 1 base, with 7 bases between the two germline ends.

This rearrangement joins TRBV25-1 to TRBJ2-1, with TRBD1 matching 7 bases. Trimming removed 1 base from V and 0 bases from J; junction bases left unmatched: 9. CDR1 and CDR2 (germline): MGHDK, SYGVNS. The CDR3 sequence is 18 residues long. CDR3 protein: CASSESHRGPSSYNEQFF. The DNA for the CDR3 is TGTGCCAGCAGTGAATCTCACAGGGGACCCAGCTCCTACAATGAGCAGTTCTTC.

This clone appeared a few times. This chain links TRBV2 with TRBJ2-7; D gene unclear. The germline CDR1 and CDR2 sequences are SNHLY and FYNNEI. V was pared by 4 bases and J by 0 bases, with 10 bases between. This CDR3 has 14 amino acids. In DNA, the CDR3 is TGTGCCAGCAGTGGCGGCTCTCTCTCCTACGAGCAGTACTTC. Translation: CASSGGSLSYEQYF.

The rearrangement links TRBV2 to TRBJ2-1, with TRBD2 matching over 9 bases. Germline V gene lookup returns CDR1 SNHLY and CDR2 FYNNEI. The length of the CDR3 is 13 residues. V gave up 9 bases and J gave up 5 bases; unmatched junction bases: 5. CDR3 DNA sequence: TGTGCCAGTAGACTAGCGGCCAACAATGAGCAGTTCTTC. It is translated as CASRLAANNEQFF.

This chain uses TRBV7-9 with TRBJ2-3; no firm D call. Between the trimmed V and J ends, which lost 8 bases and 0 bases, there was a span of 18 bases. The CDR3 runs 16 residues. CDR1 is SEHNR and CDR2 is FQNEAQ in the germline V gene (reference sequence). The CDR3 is CASHGLTLLSTDTQYF. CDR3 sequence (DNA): TGTGCCAGCCACGGGTTGACTTTACTTAGCACAGATACGCAGTATTTT.

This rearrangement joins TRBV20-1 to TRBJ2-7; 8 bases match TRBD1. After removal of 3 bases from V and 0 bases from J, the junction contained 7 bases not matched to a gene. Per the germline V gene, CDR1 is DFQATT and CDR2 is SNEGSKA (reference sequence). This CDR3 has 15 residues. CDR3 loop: CSASSDRESSYEQYF. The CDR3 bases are TGCAGTGCTAGTTCGGACAGGGAAAGCTCCTACGAGCAGTACTTC.

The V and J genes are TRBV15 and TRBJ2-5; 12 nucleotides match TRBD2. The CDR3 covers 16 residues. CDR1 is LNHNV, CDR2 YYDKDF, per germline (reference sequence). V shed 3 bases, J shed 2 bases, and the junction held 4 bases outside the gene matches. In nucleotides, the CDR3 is TGTGCCACCAGCAGGGAGCTAGCGGGAGGGCAAGAGACCCAGTACTTC. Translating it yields CATSRELAGGQETQYF.

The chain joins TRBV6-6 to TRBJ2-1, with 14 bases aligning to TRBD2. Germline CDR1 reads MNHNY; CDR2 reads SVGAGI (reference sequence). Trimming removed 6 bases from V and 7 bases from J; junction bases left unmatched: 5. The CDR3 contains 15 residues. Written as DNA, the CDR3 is TGTGCCAGCAGATTGACTAGCGGGAGGGTTAATGAGCAGTTCTTC. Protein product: CASRLTSGRVNEQFF.

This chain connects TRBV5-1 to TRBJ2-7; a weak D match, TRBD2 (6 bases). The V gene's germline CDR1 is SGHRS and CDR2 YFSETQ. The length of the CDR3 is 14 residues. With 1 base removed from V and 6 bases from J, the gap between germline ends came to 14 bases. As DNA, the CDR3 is TGCGCCAGCAGCTTGAGTCGGGGGAATGGCGAGCAGTACTTC. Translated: CASSLSRGNGEQYF.

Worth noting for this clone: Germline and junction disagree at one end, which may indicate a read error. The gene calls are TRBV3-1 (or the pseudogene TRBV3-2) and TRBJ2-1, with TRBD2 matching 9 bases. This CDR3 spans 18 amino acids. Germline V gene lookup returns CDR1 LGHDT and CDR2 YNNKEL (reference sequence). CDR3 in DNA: TGTGCCAGCAGCCAAGGTCACCCATCGCTAGCGGGGAAGAATGAGCCGTTCTTC. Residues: CASSQGHPSLAGKNEPFF.